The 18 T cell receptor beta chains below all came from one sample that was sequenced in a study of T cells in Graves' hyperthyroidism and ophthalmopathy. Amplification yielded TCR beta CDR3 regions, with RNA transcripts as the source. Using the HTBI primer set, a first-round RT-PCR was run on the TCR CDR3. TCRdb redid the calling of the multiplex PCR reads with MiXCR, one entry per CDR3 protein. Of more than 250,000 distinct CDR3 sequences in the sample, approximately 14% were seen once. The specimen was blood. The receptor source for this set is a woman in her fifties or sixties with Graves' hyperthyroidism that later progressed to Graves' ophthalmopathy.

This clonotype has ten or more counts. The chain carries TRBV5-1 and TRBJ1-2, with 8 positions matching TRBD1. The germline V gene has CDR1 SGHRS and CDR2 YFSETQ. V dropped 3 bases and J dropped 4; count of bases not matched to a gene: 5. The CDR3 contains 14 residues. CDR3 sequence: CASSSGTGSYGYTF. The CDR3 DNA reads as TGCGCCAGCAGCTCGGGGACAGGCTCCTATGGCTACACCTTC.

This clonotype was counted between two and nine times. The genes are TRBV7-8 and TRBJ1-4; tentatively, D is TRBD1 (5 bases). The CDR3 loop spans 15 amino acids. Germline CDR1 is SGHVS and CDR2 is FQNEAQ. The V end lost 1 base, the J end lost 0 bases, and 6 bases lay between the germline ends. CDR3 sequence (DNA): TGTGCCAGCAGCTTAGTGACAGCAACTAATGAAAAACTGTTTTTT. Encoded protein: CASSLVTATNEKLFF.

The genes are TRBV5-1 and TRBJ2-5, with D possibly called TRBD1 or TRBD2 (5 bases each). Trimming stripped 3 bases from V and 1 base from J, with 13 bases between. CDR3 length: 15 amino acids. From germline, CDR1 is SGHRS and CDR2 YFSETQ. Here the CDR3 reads CASSSTGTSQETQYF. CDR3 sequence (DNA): TGCGCCAGCAGCTCGACTGGGACGTCCCAAGAGACCCAGTACTTC.

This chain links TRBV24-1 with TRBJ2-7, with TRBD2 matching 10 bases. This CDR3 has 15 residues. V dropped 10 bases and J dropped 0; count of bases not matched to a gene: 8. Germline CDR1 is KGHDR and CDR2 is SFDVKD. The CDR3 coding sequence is TGTGCCACTCGGCGAGGACTAGCGGCCTCCTACGAGCAGTACTTC. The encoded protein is CATRRGLAASYEQYF.

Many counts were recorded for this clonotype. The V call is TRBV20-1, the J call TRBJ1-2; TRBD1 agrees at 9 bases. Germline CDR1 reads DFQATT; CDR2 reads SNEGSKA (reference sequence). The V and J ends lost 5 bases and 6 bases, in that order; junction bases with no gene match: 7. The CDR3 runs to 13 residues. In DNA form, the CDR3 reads TGCAGTGCTCCCGGACAGGGGCTGAATGGCTACACCTTC. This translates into CSAPGQGLNGYTF.

The CDR3 here is CATSDPQGYEQYF. CDR3 bases: TGTGCCACCAGTGACCCACAGGGTTACGAGCAGTACTTC. V and J are TRBV24-1 and TRBJ2-7; D is possibly TRBD1 (6 bases). Trimming stripped 4 bases from V and 4 bases from J, with 10 bases between. The CDR3 loop spans 13 amino acids. Looked up from germline, CDR1 is KGHDR and CDR2 is SFDVKD.

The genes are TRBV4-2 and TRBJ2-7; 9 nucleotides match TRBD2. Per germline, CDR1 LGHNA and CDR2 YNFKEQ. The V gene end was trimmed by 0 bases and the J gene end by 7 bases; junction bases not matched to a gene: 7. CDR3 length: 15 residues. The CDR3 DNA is TGTGCCAGCAGCCAAGATTTACTAGCGGGTGAAGAGCAGTACTTC. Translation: CASSQDLLAGEEQYF.

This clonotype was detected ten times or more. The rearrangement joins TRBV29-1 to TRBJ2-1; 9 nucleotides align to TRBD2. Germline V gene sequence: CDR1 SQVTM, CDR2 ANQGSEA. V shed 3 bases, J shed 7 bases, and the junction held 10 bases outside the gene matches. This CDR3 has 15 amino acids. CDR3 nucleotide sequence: TGCAGCGTTGAGGGGGGAGCGGGAGGACTGAATGAGCAGTTCTTC. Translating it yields CSVEGGAGGLNEQFF.

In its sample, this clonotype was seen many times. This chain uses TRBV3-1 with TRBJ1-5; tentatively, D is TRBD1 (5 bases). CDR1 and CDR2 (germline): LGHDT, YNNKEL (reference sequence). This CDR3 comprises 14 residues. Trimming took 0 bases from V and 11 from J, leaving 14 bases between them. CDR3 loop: CASSQDGAPRAQHF. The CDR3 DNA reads TGTGCCAGCAGCCAAGATGGGGCTCCGCGGGCCCAGCATTTT.

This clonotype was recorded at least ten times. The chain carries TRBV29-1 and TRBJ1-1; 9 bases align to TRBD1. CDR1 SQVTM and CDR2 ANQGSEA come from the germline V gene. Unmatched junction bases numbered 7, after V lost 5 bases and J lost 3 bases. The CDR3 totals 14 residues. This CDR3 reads CSVSDRGSHTEAFF. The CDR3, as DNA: TGCAGCGTTAGCGACAGGGGGTCTCACACTGAAGCTTTCTTT.

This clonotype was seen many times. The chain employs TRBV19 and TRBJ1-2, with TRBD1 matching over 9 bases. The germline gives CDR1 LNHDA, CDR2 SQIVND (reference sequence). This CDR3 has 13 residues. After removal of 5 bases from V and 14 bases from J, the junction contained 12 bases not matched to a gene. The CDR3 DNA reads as TGTGCCAGTAGTCCCTCATGGACAGGGGACCTGACCTTC. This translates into CASSPSWTGDLTF.

This CDR3 reads CASSQDRGAYGYTF. DNA for the CDR3: TGTGCCAGCAGCCAAGATAGGGGGGCTTATGGCTACACCTTC. V and J are TRBV14 and TRBJ1-2, with TRBD1 as a possible D gene (6 bases). The germline V gene encodes CDR1 SGHDN and CDR2 FVKESK. Trimming took off 0 bases at V and 5 bases at J, with 10 bases between the two ends. The CDR3 is 14 amino acids.

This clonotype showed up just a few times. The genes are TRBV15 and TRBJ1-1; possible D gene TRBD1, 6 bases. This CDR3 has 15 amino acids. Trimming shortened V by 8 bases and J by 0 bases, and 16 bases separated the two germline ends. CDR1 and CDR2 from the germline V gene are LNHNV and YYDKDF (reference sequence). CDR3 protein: CATVNRGGLNTEAFF. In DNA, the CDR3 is TGTGCCACCGTGAACCGAGGGGGACTGAACACTGAAGCTTTCTTT.

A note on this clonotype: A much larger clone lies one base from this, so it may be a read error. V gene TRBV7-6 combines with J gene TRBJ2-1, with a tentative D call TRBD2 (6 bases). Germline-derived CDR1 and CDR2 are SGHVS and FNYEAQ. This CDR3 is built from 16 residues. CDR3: CASSTGSGVGYNEQLF. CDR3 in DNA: TGTGCCAGCAGCACGGGCTCGGGAGTAGGCTACAATGAGCAGCTCTTC.

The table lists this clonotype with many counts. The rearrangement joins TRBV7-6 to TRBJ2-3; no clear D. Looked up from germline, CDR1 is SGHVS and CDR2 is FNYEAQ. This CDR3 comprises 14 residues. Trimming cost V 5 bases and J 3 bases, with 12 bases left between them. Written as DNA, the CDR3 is TGTGCCAGCAGCCCTGGGCCCAGGACAGATACGCAGTATTTT. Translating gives CASSPGPRTDTQYF.

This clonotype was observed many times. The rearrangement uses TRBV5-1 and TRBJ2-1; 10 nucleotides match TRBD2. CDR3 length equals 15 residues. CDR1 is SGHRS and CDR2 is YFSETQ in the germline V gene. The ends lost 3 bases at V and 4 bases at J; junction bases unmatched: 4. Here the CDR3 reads CASSSLAGEYNEQFF. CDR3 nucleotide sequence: TGCGCCAGCAGCTCCCTAGCGGGAGAGTACAATGAGCAGTTCTTC. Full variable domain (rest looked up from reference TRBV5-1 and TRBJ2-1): KAGVTQTPRYLIKTRGQQVTLSCSPISGHRSVSWYQQTPGQGLQFLFEYFSETQRNKGNFPGRFSGRQFSNSRSEMNVSTLELGDSALYLCASSSLAGEYNEQFFGPGTRLTVL.

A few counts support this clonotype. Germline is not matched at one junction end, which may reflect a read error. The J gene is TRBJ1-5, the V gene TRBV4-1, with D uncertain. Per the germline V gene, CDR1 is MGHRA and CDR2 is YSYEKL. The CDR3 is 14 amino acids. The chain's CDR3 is CAGSQEHSNQPQHF. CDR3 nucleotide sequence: TGCGCCGGCAGCCAAGAGCATAGCAATCAGCCCCAGCATTTT.

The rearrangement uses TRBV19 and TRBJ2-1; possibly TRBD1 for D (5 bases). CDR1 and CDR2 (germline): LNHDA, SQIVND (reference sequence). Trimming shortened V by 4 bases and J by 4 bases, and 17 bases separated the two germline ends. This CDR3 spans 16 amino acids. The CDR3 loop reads CASSTSLGVGYNEQFF. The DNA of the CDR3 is TGTGCCAGTAGTACTTCCTTAGGGGTGGGATACAATGAGCAGTTCTTC. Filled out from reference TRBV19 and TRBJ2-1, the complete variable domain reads DGGITQSPKYLFRKEGQNVTLSCEQNLNHDAMYWYRQDPGQGLRLIYYSQIVNDFQKGDIAEGYSVSREKKESFPLTVTSAQKNPTAFYLCASSTSLGVGYNEQFFGPGTRLTVL.